The 14 T cell receptor beta chains given below trace back to one sample, sequenced in a study of blood T cell repertoires in COVID-19. Clones were sequenced by immunoSEQ multiplex PCR, and TCRdb holds only the in-frame ones, with some missing. The sample includes under 300,000 clones, around four fifths of them seen just once. The sample was peripheral blood. Receptors originate from a woman aged 55 to 70 with active or convalescent COVID-19.

This clone is a singleton in its sample. This rearrangement joins TRBV6-5 to TRBJ2-1; D not resolved. The CDR3 totals 15 residues. V lost 0 bases and J 9 bases, leaving 15 bases between the germline ends. Germline V gives CDR1 MNHEY, CDR2 SVGAGI. CDR3 sequence (DNA): TGTGCCAGCAGTTACTCGAGAATCGGAGTCGGTGAGCAGTTCTTC. Residues: CASSYSRIGVGEQFF.

The genes are TRBV12-3 or TRBV12-4 and TRBJ2-1; a possible D gene is TRBD1 (6 bases). Trimming left V 1 base short and J 7 bases short, with 8 bases between. There are 13 residues in the CDR3. The CDR3 here is CASSLDRANEQFF. CDR3 sequence (DNA): TGTGCCAGCAGTTTAGACAGGGCAAATGAGCAGTTCTTC.

For this clone: This same CDR3 is encoded by further DNA sequences in the sample. The chain joins TRBV7-2 to TRBJ2-3; TRBD2 matches 14 bases. V dropped 1 base and J dropped 6; count of bases not matched to a gene: 3. Germline V gives CDR1 SGHTA, CDR2 FQGNSA. CDR3 length: 16 amino acids. The CDR3 reads CASSLDGTSGGDTQYF. The CDR3 DNA follows: TGTGCCAGCAGCTTAGATGGGACTAGCGGGGGTGATACGCAGTATTTT.

The rearrangement uses TRBV5-4 and TRBJ2-1; D is possibly TRBD1 (6 bases). Between the trimmed V and J ends, which lost 3 bases and 8 bases, there was a span of 15 bases. Germline V gene data show CDR1 as SGHNT and CDR2 as YYREEE (reference sequence). The length of the CDR3 is 14 residues. The CDR3 bases are TGTGCCAGCAGCTCCCCCGGGACACGCGATGAGCAGTTCTTC. Its protein product is CASSSPGTRDEQFF.

The chain joins TRBV4-1 to TRBJ2-3, with TRBD2 as a possible D gene (6 bases). Germline V lookup: CDR1 MGHRA, CDR2 YSYEKL. This CDR3 has 13 residues. Trimming left V 7 bases short and J 4 bases short, with 12 bases between. The CDR3 DNA follows: TGCGCCAGCACCGGCGGGAACTCAGATACGCAGTATTTT. Its protein is CASTGGNSDTQYF.

The gene calls are TRBV2 and TRBJ1-3; TRBD1 matches 7 bases. CDR1 is SNHLY and CDR2 is FYNNEI in the germline V gene. The CDR3 covers 17 residues. J lost 0 bases, V lost 5 bases, and 10 bases had no gene match. CDR3 protein: CASSLRTGFYSGNTIYF. In DNA form, the CDR3 reads TGTGCCAGCAGTCTACGGACAGGCTTTTACTCTGGAAACACCATATATTTT.

The chain is built from TRBV4-2 and TRBJ1-3, with D unresolved. The CDR3 contains 15 residues. Per germline, CDR1 LGHNA and CDR2 YNFKEQ. Trimming removed 0 bases at V and 6 bases at J, with 12 bases between. The chain's CDR3 is CASSQDIRRENTIYF. The CDR3 bases are TGTGCCAGCAGCCAAGATATCAGGCGAGAAAACACCATATATTTT.

The V and J genes are TRBV19 and TRBJ1-2; TRBD1 matches at 7 bases. Germline V gene lookup returns CDR1 LNHDA and CDR2 SQIVND (reference sequence). With V trimmed by 0 bases and J by 5 bases, 21 bases remained unmatched. This CDR3 spans 20 amino acids. CDR3 region: CASSIDASGQVPTPLYGYTF. Here the CDR3 DNA reads TGTGCCAGTAGTATAGACGCCTCAGGACAGGTCCCTACCCCCCTTTATGGCTACACCTTC. The complete variable domain, with remaining parts taken from reference TRBV19 and TRBJ1-2, reads DGGITQSPKYLFRKEGQNVTLSCEQNLNHDAMYWYRQDPGQGLRLIYYSQIVNDFQKGDIAEGYSVSREKKESFPLTVTSAQKNPTAFYLCASSIDASGQVPTPLYGYTFGSGTRLTVV.

The V and J genes are TRBV2 and TRBJ2-2, with 8 bases aligning to TRBD1. The CDR3 loop spans 16 amino acids. V shed 6 bases, J shed 5 bases, and the junction held 11 bases outside the gene matches. Looked up from germline, CDR1 is SNHLY and CDR2 is FYNNEI. CDR3 in amino acids: CASSRRGQGGTGELFF. The CDR3 DNA is TGTGCCAGCAGCCGTCGAGGACAGGGCGGGACCGGGGAGCTGTTTTTT.

The chain couples TRBV7-9 to TRBJ2-7; no definite D call. The CDR3 spans 14 residues. CDR1 is SEHNR and CDR2 is FQNEAQ in the germline V gene (reference sequence). Trimming left V 1 base short and J 1 base short, with 8 bases between. In DNA, the CDR3 is TGTGCCAGCAGCTTAGTTCCGCTATCCTACGAGCAGTACTTC. This sequence encodes CASSLVPLSYEQYF.

The chain has TRBV5-4 and TRBJ2-3; 10 nucleotides agree with TRBD2. The V and J ends lost 3 bases and 4 bases, in that order; junction bases with no gene match: 14. CDR3 size: 18 residues. From germline, CDR1 is SGHNT and CDR2 YYREEE (reference sequence). CDR3: CASSSSELLAGVADTQYF. CDR3 nucleotides: TGTGCCAGCAGCTCCTCGGAACTTCTAGCGGGAGTGGCAGATACGCAGTATTTT.

The chain couples TRBV7-3 to TRBJ2-1; 8 bases fit TRBD2. Trimming at V came to 5 bases and at J to 6 bases, leaving 6 bases not matched to a gene. This CDR3 has 14 residues. In germline, CDR1 is SGHTA, CDR2 FQGTGA. The CDR3 region is CASSGQGTSNEQFF. CDR3 DNA: TGTGCCAGCAGCGGCCAAGGGACTAGCAATGAGCAGTTCTTC.

This rearrangement joins TRBV3-1 (or the pseudogene TRBV3-2) to TRBJ2-5; 7 bases map to TRBD2. The V segment lost 4 bases and the J segment 1 base; nucleotides outside the gene matches: 9. The CDR3 runs to 16 residues. Germline V lookup: CDR1 LGHDT, CDR2 YNNKEL (reference sequence). The CDR3 is CASSPPRSSGQETQYF. In DNA, the CDR3 is TGTGCCAGCAGCCCACCCCGATCTAGCGGCCAAGAGACCCAGTACTTC.

CDR3 residues: CASSHPQRGLYF. The CDR3, as DNA: TGCGCCAGCAGCCACCCCCAGCGGGGGCTATATTTT. This chain joins TRBV4-1 and TRBJ2-3; 8 bases line up with TRBD2. This CDR3 is 12 amino acids long. Germline V lookup: CDR1 MGHRA, CDR2 YSYEKL. Trimming cost V 3 bases and J 15 bases; bases outside gene matches: 8.